This T cell receptor beta chain is from a study of T cells in Graves' hyperthyroidism and ophthalmopathy (dated by TCRdb to the late 2010s). About the study as a whole: Peripheral blood samples were taken at the time of initial diagnosis, prior to any treatment. According to the paper, TCR Vbeta CDR3 sequencing was carried out on 135 peripheral blood samples, which came from approximately 43 ophthalmopathy, approximately 72 hyperthyroidism and roughly 17 progressor patients. Following sampling, methimazole starting at 30 mg daily was given to hyperthyroidism patients, and high-dose intravenous methylprednisolone was given to ophthalmopathy patients. In more than five Graves' hyperthyroidism patients, the study also compared T-cell repertoires from thyroid tissue with T-cell repertoires from blood. To identify TCR V-J signatures that set the groups apart, the researchers used a discovery cohort of 100 or so patients, made up of roughly 40 with Graves' ophthalmopathy and about 60 with stable Graves' hyperthyroidism. For training and testing, the roughly 93 patients in the discovery cohort were randomly divided in a 7:3 ratio. An independent validation cohort of about 20 hyperthyroidism patients and 17 patients who later progressed to ophthalmopathy tested prospective prediction of ophthalmopathy.

What the work shows at the level of the full study, not this receptor alone: Sample size was not statistically predetermined, and investigators were not blinded to group allocation. Most expanded thyroid clonotypes (frequency above 0.001) were also found in blood, which suggests that blood repertoires may mirror thyroid immune responses. A 13 V-J signature model separated ophthalmopathy from stable hyperthyroidism, with roughly 88% sensitivity and about 81% specificity in cross-validation and 80%/75% in testing. During validation, the model predicted progression to ophthalmopathy a median of approximately six months ahead of onset, with around 71% sensitivity and roughly 72% specificity.

The TCR beta CDR3 regions were amplified from the RNA transcripts. For the first round of RT-PCR on the TCR CDR3, the HTBI primer set was used together with the Qiagen OneStep RT-PCR kit. Libraries were constructed in a second round of multiplex PCR, after which size selection and purification were carried out. The libraries were sequenced on an Illumina HiSeq2000 using paired-end 100 bp reads. The original methods were these. SOAPnuke was used to process the raw data, removing reads that contained adapters or uncalled bases, had a mean Phred below 15, or lacked an exact match to the constant primer or identifier. COPE v1.2.5 was used to merge the high-quality paired reads, and each unique nucleotide sequence was defined as a clonotype. MiTCR v1.1 was used to align the clonotypes against IMGT TRBV, TRBD and TRBJ reference segments. The analysis included only V-J combinations with a frequency above 0.0001, which together covered around 99% of the repertoires. A TCS score was defined as the ratio between F50 (clonal expansion) and ExV (chaos), using BLOSUM62-based TCRdist between CDR3 peptides within each V-J. Welch's t-statistics and random forest reduced 500 to 650 V-J features to around 14, which were used in a naive Bayes classifier (R e1071). TCRdb took the public reads, trimmed them with fastp at Q25, ran MiXCR for clone calling and kept in-frame beta chains. Rows are unified per CDR3 protein, each entry keeping the most common DNA and genes. Here the V and J calls rest on TCRdb's processing, not on the authors' analysis. This sample has 530,000 or so distinct CDR3 sequences in its table, and roughly 15% of those were observed once. Of the sample, around 17% is held by the ten largest clones.

There are a few counts of this clonotype. Its antigen target is currently unknown. Within one base of it there is no much larger clone, and no base qualities were kept. Ophthalmopathy patients had moderately to severely active disease, with a Clinical Activity Score of 3 or more, a NOSPECS grade of 4 or more, and a disease duration of less than 3 months. Patients with uncontrolled infections, other autoimmune diseases, pregnancy or lactation were excluded. Diagnoses were established on the basis of clinical symptoms, serum thyroxine and TRAb, thyroid ultrasound, and orbital computed tomography. Ficoll-Paque density gradient centrifugation was used to isolate PBMCs from about 10 ml of fresh peripheral blood. Total RNA was extracted with Trizol reagent, and quality was checked on an Agilent 2100 Bioanalyzer. This receptor was obtained from a woman under 30 with Graves' ophthalmopathy. Sequencing used blood.

The CDR3 protein sequence reads: CSVEKQNTGELFF. The nucleotides are TGCAGCGTTGAAAAACAGAACACCGGGGAGCTGTTTTTT. The rearrangement joined TRBV29-1 to TRBJ2-2; the D segment cannot be called with confidence. The germline V gene supplies CDR1 SQVTM and CDR2 ANQGSEA. V loses 2 bases, J loses 1 base, and the germline ends lie 5 bases apart. The CDR3 runs 13 residues from the cysteine to the phenylalanine. The sequence is cut down to CDR3 DNA, 39 bases in frame from base 1.